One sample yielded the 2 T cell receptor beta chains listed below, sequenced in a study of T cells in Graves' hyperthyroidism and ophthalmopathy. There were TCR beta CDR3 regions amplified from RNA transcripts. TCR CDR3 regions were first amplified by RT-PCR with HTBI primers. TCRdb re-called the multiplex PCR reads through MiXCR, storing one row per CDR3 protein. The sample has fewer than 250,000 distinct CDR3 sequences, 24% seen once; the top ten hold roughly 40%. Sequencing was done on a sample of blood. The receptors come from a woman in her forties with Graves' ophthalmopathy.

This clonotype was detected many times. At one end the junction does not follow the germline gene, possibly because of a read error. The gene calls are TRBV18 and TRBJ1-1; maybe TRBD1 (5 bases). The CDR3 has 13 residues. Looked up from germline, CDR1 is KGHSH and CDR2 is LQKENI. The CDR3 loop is CASSPQGNTEAFF. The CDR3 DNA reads TGCGCCAGCTCCCCCCAGGGGAACACTGAAGCTTTCTTT.

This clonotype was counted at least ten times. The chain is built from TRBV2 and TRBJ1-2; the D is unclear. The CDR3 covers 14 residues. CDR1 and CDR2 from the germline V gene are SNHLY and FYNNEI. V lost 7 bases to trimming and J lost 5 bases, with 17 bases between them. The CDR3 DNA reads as TGTGCCAGCAAAACGAGCAGGCAGACATATGGCTACACCTTC. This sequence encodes CASKTSRQTYGYTF. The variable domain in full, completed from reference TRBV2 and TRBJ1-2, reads EPEVTQTPSHQVTQMGQEVILRCVPISNHLYFYWYRQILGQKVEFLVSFYNNEISEKSEIFDDQFSVERPDGSNFTLKIRSTKLEDSAMYFCASKTSRQTYGYTFGSGTRLTVV.